This T cell receptor beta chain is from a study of beta chain features in type 1 diabetes. Study-level information: Similarity in age, gender and cell yields was seen between patients and healthy donors.

Of the isolated RNA, all was reverse transcribed, and so the sequenced material was expressed TCRB transcripts. The repertoire was sequenced with immunoSEQ multiplex PCR; TCRdb's copy has only in-frame clones and lacks some. This table has 350,000 to 450,000 clones, less than 15% appearing once. The CDR3 totals 14 residues. V gave up 8 bases and J gave up 4 bases; unmatched junction bases: 4. Germline lookup yields CDR1 MDHEN and CDR2 SYDVKM. The V and J genes are TRBV28 and TRBJ2-1; 11 nucleotides agree with TRBD2. Material for sequencing was naive CD4+ T cells from blood. The source of this sequence is a woman between 18 and 29 years old in good health. The CDR3 region has the DNA TGTGCCAGCCGGGGGACTAGCGGATACAATGAGCAGTTCTTC. Amino acids: CASRGTSGYNEQFF.